A selection of T cell receptor beta chains follows, all from one sample in a study of blood T cell repertoires in COVID-19. Using immunoSEQ multiplex PCR, the repertoire was profiled, and TCRdb retains in-frame clones only, with some absent. This table holds approximately 130,000 clones, about four fifths found once. The sample was peripheral blood. Source of these receptors: a man in his forties with active or convalescent COVID-19. CDR3s include the opening cysteine and the closing phenylalanine or tryptophan. The order of the fields is clone size, D gene, V gene, J gene, CDR3 DNA, CDR3 protein. A D gene is named only where the DNA matches it firmly. Clone size, where shown, is once, few, many, or a class for clones that have expanded.

once,-,TRBV19,TRBJ1-4,TGTGCCAGTAGATCCGACAGGCAGGGACTGTTTTTT,CASRSDRQGLFF
-,-,TRBV28,TRBJ2-7,TGTGCCAGCCAGGTAACCGGTGGTGGATACGAGCAGTACTTC,CASQVTGGGYEQYF
-,-,TRBV9,TRBJ2-2,TGTGCCAGCAGCGTATTTCCATCCAGGGCCACCGGGGAGCTGTTTTTT,CASSVFPSRATGELFF
once,-,TRBV19,TRBJ1-5,TGTGCCAGTAGGCTCCTGGACAGCCGGGTACCCCAGCATTTT,CASRLLDSRVPQHF
-,-,TRBV14,TRBJ2-7,TGTGCCAGCAGCCAAGTCAGGCCCCGCGGGAACGAGCAGTACTTC,CASSQVRPRGNEQYF
-,TRBD1,TRBV10-2,TRBJ1-4,TGCGCCAGCAGAAAAGACAGGGGCCATGAAAAACTGTTTTTT,CASRKDRGHEKLFF
-,-,TRBV7-9,TRBJ2-1,TGTGCCAGCAGCTTATTACTAGCAAGGAATGAGCAGTTCTTC,CASSLLLARNEQFF
-,-,TRBV13,TRBJ2-2,TGTGCCAGCAGCCCGCCCACGGTGACCGGGGAGCTGTTTTTT,CASSPPTVTGELFF
-,-,TRBV12-5,TRBJ1-1,TGTGCTAGTGGTTTGCAGGGTGAAGCTTTCTTT,CASGLQGEAFF
-,TRBD2,TRBV6-2/TRBV6-3,TRBJ2-7,TGTGCCAGCAGCCCAACCCAACCGGGACTAGGACGGCAGTACTTC,CASSPTQPGLGRQYF
once,-,TRBV15,TRBJ2-5,TGTGCCACCAGCAGTCCACTACAAGAGACCCAGTACTTC,CATSSPLQETQYF
-,-,TRBV7-8,TRBJ1-5,TGTGCCAGCAGCTTAATTGGGGCAGATAGATTGGCCCAGCATTTT,CASSLIGADRLAQHF
once,-,TRBV20-1,TRBJ2-3,TGCAGTGCTCCTCTACCAGATACGCAGTATTTT,CSAPLPDTQYF
-,TRBD1,TRBV19,TRBJ2-7,TGTGCCAGTAGTAGCTCCAGTGGGACAGGGGCCCCTCGAGAGCAGTACTTC,CASSSSSGTGAPREQYF
-,-,TRBV9,TRBJ2-3,TGTGCCAGCAGCGCGCACGACGGAGGGGGGGGCACAGATACGCAGTATTTT,CASSAHDGGGGTDTQYF
-,TRBD1,TRBV6-5,TRBJ1-6,TGTGCCAGCAGTTCAGGGGGGTTGGGGAATTCACCCCTCCACTTT,CASSSGGLGNSPLHF